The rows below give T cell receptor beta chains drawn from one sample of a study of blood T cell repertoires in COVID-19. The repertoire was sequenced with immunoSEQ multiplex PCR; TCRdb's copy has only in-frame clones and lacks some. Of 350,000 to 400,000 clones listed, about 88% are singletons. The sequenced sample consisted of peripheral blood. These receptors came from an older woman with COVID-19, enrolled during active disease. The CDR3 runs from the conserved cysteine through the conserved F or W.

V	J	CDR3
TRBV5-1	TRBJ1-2	CASSLVTGAPYGYTF
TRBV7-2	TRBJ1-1	CASSLAQYTEAFF
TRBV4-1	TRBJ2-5	CASSLGQGSETQYF
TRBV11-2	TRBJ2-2	CASSSRASDRGYTGELFF
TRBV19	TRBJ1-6	CASSSRGENSPLHF
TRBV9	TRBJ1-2	CASSVGPGANYGYTF
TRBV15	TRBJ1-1	CATSRGSQGNTEAFF
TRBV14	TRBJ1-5	CASSQPRSSGGSNQPQHF
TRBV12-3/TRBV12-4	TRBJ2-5	CASSLGRETQYF
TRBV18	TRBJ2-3	CASSPERRLTDTQYF
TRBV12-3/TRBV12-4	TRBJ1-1	CASSPPGTEAFF
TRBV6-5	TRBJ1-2	CASRSDSNYGYTF
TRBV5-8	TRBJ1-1	CASSLVMNTEAFF
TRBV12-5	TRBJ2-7	CASEIGPGGSYEQYF
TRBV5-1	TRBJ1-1	CASSDRQDSMNTEAFF
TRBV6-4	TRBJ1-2	CARGQFGYTF
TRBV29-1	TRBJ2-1	CSVEQGSDEQFF